One T cell receptor beta chain is described in this entry. Measured with immunoSEQ multiplex PCR; TCRdb has only the in-frame clones, and not every one. The table shows over 50,000 clones, with nearly 90% occurring only once. The data were obtained in a study of blood T cell repertoires in COVID-19. The CDR3 is 14 amino acids. Trimming removed 6 bases from V and 9 bases from J; junction bases left unmatched: 5. Per germline, CDR1 MNHEY and CDR2 SVGAGI. The receptor comes from a man between 45 and 60 years old with active COVID-19. The chain recombines TRBV6-5 with TRBJ2-1; TRBD2 aligns across 13 bases. The sequenced sample was peripheral blood. CDR3 sequence (DNA): TGTGCCAGCAGCCGGACTAGCGGGGGTTTTGAGCAGTTCTTC. It specifies CASSRTSGGFEQFF.